Sequencing of this T cell receptor beta chain was carried out in a study of control samples from healthy donors and cancer patients. The assay was immunoSEQ multiplex PCR, and TCRdb's table has in-frame clones only and misses some. Of 80,000 to 100,000 clones listed, around 88% are singletons. The CDR3 has 16 amino acids. The ends lost 7 bases at V and 7 bases at J; junction bases unmatched: 15. Germline values: CDR1 LNHDA, CDR2 SQIVND (reference sequence). The genes are TRBV19 and TRBJ2-1, with 8 bases lining up with TRBD2. This receptor was obtained from a man between 25 and 39 years old in good health. Sequencing was carried out using blood. CDR3 in DNA: TGTGCCAGTACCGACCCACTAGCGGCGTCGTTAAATGAGCAGTTCTTC. Translating gives CASTDPLAASLNEQFF. Full variable domain (outside the CDR3, taken from reference TRBV19 and TRBJ2-1): DGGITQSPKYLFRKEGQNVTLSCEQNLNHDAMYWYRQDPGQGLRLIYYSQIVNDFQKGDIAEGYSVSREKKESFPLTVTSAQKNPTAFYLCASTDPLAASLNEQFFGPGTRLTVL.